This T cell receptor (beta chain) was identified in a study of blood T cell repertoires in COVID-19. Background on the study: The United States, Italy and Spain were the sources of the acute and convalescent COVID-19 samples. The cDNA or gDNA used as material had been derived from T cells, B-cell-depleted T cells, or PBMCs.

This CDR3 is 15 amino acids long. Between the trimmed V and J ends, which lost 0 bases and 1 base, there was a span of 10 bases. Germline V gives CDR1 SGHTS, CDR2 YDEGEE. Original processing notes: Estimates of nucleated cell counts were drawn from the amplification of reference gene primers. Profiled with immunoSEQ multiplex PCR; TCRdb holds only in-frame clones, not every one. Clone size and V and J calls were adopted from that table, with D and trimming inferred from the DNA. The data contain roughly 24,000 clones, about nine tenths of them singletons. The TCR originated in a woman between 65 and 79 years old with active COVID-19. The chain joins TRBV5-8 to TRBJ2-5; D is possibly TRBD1 (5 bases). Sequencing input: peripheral blood. The CDR3 DNA reads as TGTGCCAGCAGCTTGGGGGGCGTGGGCCAAGAGACCCAGTACTTC. Amino acid sequence: CASSLGGVGQETQYF.